These 13 T cell receptor beta chains were all obtained from the same sample, sequenced in a study of control samples from healthy donors and cancer patients. Here immunoSEQ multiplex PCR was the method, and the copy in TCRdb shows in-frame clones only, minus some. The table records around 57,000 clones, around 93% of them present only once. Specimen: PBMCs. These receptor sequences come from a man younger than 45 with colorectal cancer.

The chain recombines TRBV25-1 with TRBJ2-2; 8 positions match TRBD1. The CDR3 has 15 residues. Germline V gene data show CDR1 as MGHDK and CDR2 as SYGVNS. Trimming took 5 bases from V and 5 from J; bases not matched to a gene: 7. The CDR3 here is CASSKRTGWTGELFF. CDR3 sequence (DNA): TGTGCCAGCAGTAAAAGGACAGGGTGGACCGGGGAGCTGTTTTTT. The whole variable domain, filled in from reference TRBV25-1 and TRBJ2-2, reads EADIYQTPRYLVIGTGKKITLECSQTMGHDKMYWYQQDPGMELHLIHYSYGVNSTEKGDLSSESTVSRIRTEHFPLTLESARPSHTSQYLCASSKRTGWTGELFFGEGSRLTVL.

The rearrangement joins TRBV5-1 to TRBJ2-7; D perhaps matches TRBD2 (6 bases). Germline V lookup: CDR1 SGHRS, CDR2 YFSETQ. The CDR3 sequence is 15 residues long. Trimming took off 0 bases at V and 6 bases at J, with 16 bases between the two ends. The CDR3 DNA sequence: TGCGCCAGCAGCTTGGCTCAGGGAGGCCCCCCCGAGCAGTACTTC. Translation gives CASSLAQGGPPEQYF.

V gene TRBV6-1 combines with J gene TRBJ1-2; a possible D gene is TRBD1 (6 bases). Germline CDR1 is MNHNS and CDR2 is SASEGT. This CDR3 spans 17 amino acids. The V gene lost 3 bases and the J gene lost 4 bases, with 21 bases spanning the gap. The DNA of the CDR3 is TGTGCCAGCAGTGAGATTGTTTGGGGGGCGGACACCTATGGCTACACCTTC. Its protein is CASSEIVWGADTYGYTF.

The rearrangement links TRBV30 to TRBJ1-2, with 12 bases aligning to TRBD1. V shed 0 bases and J 6 bases; nucleotides not matched to a gene: 2. The V gene's germline CDR1 is GTSNPN and CDR2 SVGIG (reference sequence). The CDR3 spans 14 residues. This CDR3 reads CAWSVGQGANGYTF. The CDR3 DNA follows: TGTGCCTGGAGTGTGGGACAGGGGGCCAATGGCTACACCTTC.

This clone was counted between two and nine times. The J gene is TRBJ2-3, the V gene TRBV6-2 or TRBV6-3; D is unresolved. This CDR3 has 11 amino acids. Germline CDR1 reads MNHEY; CDR2 reads SVGEGT. V was pared by 1 base and J by 6 bases, with 2 bases between. The CDR3 region is CASSYWDTQYF. CDR3 DNA: TGTGCCAGCAGTTACTGGGATACGCAGTATTTT.

This chain uses TRBV3-1 (or the pseudogene TRBV3-2) with TRBJ1-1; a weak D match, TRBD1 (6 bases). Trimming pared 5 bases from V and 5 bases from J, leaving 18 bases between. Germline V gene sequence: CDR1 LGHDT, CDR2 YNNKEL (reference sequence). CDR3 length: 15 residues. CDR3 sequence reads: CASSDNRAGGTEAFF. In DNA form, the CDR3 reads TGTGCCAGCAGCGATAACAGGGCGGGAGGGACTGAAGCTTTCTTT.

This chain uses TRBV24-1 with TRBJ2-7; 13 nucleotides match TRBD2. With V trimmed by 0 bases and J by 5 bases, 6 bases remained unmatched. The germline V gene encodes CDR1 KGHDR and CDR2 SFDVKD. CDR3 size: 17 residues. The DNA of the CDR3 is TGTGCCACCAGTGATTTGCCGACTAGCGGGGGGACGGACGAGCAGTACTTC. This gives the protein CATSDLPTSGGTDEQYF.

CDR3 sequence (DNA): TGCAGCGTTCAACAGGGCATGAACACTGAAGCTTTCTTT. This encodes CSVQQGMNTEAFF. The rearrangement uses TRBV29-1 and TRBJ1-1; D is possibly TRBD1 (6 bases). Germline V lookup: CDR1 SQVTM, CDR2 ANQGSEA. V shed 5 bases and J shed 0 bases, with 10 bases lying between them. This CDR3 contains 13 residues.

This chain uses TRBV19 with TRBJ2-5; D is unresolved. This CDR3 is built from 15 residues. V dropped 2 bases and J dropped 3 bases, with 13 bases sitting between them. Germline CDR1 LNHDA, CDR2 SQIVND (reference sequence). CDR3: CASSITGGREETQYF. As DNA, the CDR3 is TGTGCCAGTAGTATAACGGGCGGACGGGAAGAGACCCAGTACTTC. The full variable domain, with the rest looked up from reference TRBV19 and TRBJ2-5, is DGGITQSPKYLFRKEGQNVTLSCEQNLNHDAMYWYRQDPGQGLRLIYYSQIVNDFQKGDIAEGYSVSREKKESFPLTVTSAQKNPTAFYLCASSITGGREETQYFGPGTRLLVL.

This rearrangement joins TRBV12-5 to TRBJ1-6; 7 bases are shared with TRBD1. Germline V gene sequence: CDR1 LGHNT, CDR2 FRNRAP. Germline trimming cut 1 base from V and 10 bases from J; bases unmatched to any gene: 7. The CDR3 totals 15 residues. The CDR3 protein is CASGLETGLESPLHF. The CDR3 coding sequence is TGTGCTAGTGGTTTGGAGACAGGGCTTGAATCACCCCTCCACTTT.

This chain connects TRBV19 to TRBJ1-2, with a weak D call TRBD1 (5 bases). This CDR3 contains 15 residues. The V gene's germline CDR1 is LNHDA and CDR2 SQIVND (reference sequence). The V and J ends lost 3 bases and 5 bases respectively, with 16 bases between them. In DNA, the CDR3 is TGTGCCAGTAGTATCCAAACGGGGGTAGAATATGGCTACACCTTC. This sequence encodes CASSIQTGVEYGYTF.

The chain couples TRBV5-6 to TRBJ1-4, with D perhaps matching TRBD1 (5 bases). Germline assignment: CDR1 SGHDT and CDR2 YYEEEE. V was cut by 2 bases and J by 2 bases, with 13 bases left in between. The CDR3 spans 16 residues. In DNA form, the CDR3 reads TGTGCCAGCAGCTTTTGGGGGGTTGGGACTAATGAAAAACTGTTTTTT. Its translation: CASSFWGVGTNEKLFF.

This rearrangement joins TRBV5-1 to TRBJ1-6; 11 bases align to TRBD1. CDR3 length: 19 amino acids. Germline V gene sequence: CDR1 SGHRS, CDR2 YFSETQ. The trim removed 4 bases at V and 8 bases at J, leaving 17 bases unmatched. The CDR3 here is CASSQKPRTGGGGDSPLHF. CDR3 DNA: TGCGCCAGCAGCCAAAAACCCCGGACAGGGGGCGGGGGGGATTCACCCCTCCACTTT.